This T cell receptor beta chain was found in a study of CD8+CD57+ T cells in acquired aplastic anemia. Across the study: Sorted CD4+ and CD8+ cell DNA averaged roughly 3 ug.

This clonotype occurred a few times. The germline V and J ends were trimmed by 8 bases and 9 bases, with 11 bases remaining between them. CDR1 SQVTM and CDR2 ANQGSEA come from the germline V gene. The CDR3 is 10 residues long. Profiling that covered TCR beta VDJ and CDR3 relied on genomic DNA as its template. TCRdb re-called the reads with MiXCR, one entry per CDR3 protein. The sample includes 250,000 to 350,000 distinct CDR3 sequences, about 56% of them seen just once. The chain has TRBV29-1 and TRBJ2-1; perhaps TRBD2 as D (6 bases). The sample taken for sequencing was sorted CD4+, CD8+, or CD8+CD57+ T cells (not recorded which) from PBMCs. The receptor was derived from a human donor with severe aplastic anemia or a healthy control (not recorded which). The CDR3 DNA reads TGCAGCCACAGCGGGCTTGAGCAGTTCTTC. Amino acids: CSHSGLEQFF.